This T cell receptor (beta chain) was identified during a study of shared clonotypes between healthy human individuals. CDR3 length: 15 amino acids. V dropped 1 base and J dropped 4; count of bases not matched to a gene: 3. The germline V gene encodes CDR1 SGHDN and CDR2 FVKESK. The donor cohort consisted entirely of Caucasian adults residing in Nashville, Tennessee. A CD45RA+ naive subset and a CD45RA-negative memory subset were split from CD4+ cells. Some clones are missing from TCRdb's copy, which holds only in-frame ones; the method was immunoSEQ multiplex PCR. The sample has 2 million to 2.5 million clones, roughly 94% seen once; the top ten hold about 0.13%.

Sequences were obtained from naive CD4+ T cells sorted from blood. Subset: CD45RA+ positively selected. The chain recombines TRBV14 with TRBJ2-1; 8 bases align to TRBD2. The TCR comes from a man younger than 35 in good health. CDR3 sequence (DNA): TGTGCCAGCAGCCAAGTAGCGGGACTTTACAATGAGCAGTTCTTC. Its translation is CASSQVAGLYNEQFF.